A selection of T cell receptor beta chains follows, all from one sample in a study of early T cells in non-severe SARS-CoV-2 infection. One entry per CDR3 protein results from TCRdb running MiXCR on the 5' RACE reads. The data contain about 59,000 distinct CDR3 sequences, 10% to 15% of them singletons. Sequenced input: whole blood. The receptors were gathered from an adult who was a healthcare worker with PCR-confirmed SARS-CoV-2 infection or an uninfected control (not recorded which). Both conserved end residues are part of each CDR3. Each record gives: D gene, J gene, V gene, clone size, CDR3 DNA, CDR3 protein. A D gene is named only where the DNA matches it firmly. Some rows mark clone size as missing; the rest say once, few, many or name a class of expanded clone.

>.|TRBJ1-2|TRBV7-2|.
TGTGCCAGCAGCCGGGGCGCGAAGGAGGCTAACTATGGCTACACCTTC
CASSRGAKEANYGYTF
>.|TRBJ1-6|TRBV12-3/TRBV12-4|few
TGTGCCAGCAGTTTAAACGTTGGCGGCTCCTATAATTCACCCCTCCACTTT
CASSLNVGGSYNSPLHF
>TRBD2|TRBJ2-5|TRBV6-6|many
TGTGCCAGCAGTTGGACTAGCCCAGAGACCCAGTACTTC
CASSWTSPETQYF
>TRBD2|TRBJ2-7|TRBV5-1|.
TGCGCCAGCAGCTTGGCCGGGGGGGCCGAGCAGTACTTC
CASSLAGGAEQYF
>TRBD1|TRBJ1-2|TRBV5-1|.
TGCGCCAGCAGCTTTCGGGGGACAGACAACTATGGCTACACCTTC
CASSFRGTDNYGYTF
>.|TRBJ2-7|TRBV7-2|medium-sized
TGTGCCAGCAGCTTAGAAGGGGCGAACTACGAGCAGTACTTC
CASSLEGANYEQYF
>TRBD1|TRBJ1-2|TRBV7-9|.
TGTGCCAGCAGCCCGACAGGGTGGGGCTACACCTTC
CASSPTGWGYTF
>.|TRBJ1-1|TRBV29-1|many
TGCAGCGTTGGTTGGCTTGGAGGGAACACTGAAGCTTTCTTT
CSVGWLGGNTEAFF
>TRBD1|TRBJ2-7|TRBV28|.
TGTGCCAGCAGTCTACCGACAGGGGCCTACGAGCAGTACTTC
CASSLPTGAYEQYF
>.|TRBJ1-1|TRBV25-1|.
TGTGCCAGCAGAGAGATTAGGGGCGCTGAAGCTTTCTTT
CASREIRGAEAFF
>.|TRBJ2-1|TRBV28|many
TGTGCCAGCAGCCTAGACAGCTCCTACAATGAGCAGTTCTTC
CASSLDSSYNEQFF
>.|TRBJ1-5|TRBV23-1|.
TGCGCCAGCGTCAGGGTGACTCAGCCCCAGCATTTT
CASVRVTQPQHF
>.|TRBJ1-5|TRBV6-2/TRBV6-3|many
TGTGCCAGCAGTTCTGCCGACAGGCCACTAGGTCAGCCCCAGCATTTT
CASSSADRPLGQPQHF
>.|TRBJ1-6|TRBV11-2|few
TGTGCCAGCAGCAGAGGGCCTGGAGGGAATTCACCCCTCCACTTT
CASSRGPGGNSPLHF
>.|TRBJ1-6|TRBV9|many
TGTGCCAGCAGCGGGGCCGGAGGAGCCTATAATTCACCCCTCCACTTT
CASSGAGGAYNSPLHF
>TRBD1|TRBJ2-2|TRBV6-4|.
TGTGCTCCCAAGAGGGGGCGAAGCACCGGGGAGCTGTTTTTT
CAPKRGRSTGELFF
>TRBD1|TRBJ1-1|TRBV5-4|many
TGTGCCAGCAGCCCCAGGACAGGGCAGAACACTGAAGCTTTCTTT
CASSPRTGQNTEAFF
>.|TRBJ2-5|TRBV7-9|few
TGTGCCAGCAGCTTGGAGGGGAGGGAGACCCAGTACTTC
CASSLEGRETQYF
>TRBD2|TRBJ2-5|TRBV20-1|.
TGCAGTGCTAGATCTAGCGGGGTTCAGCGAGAGACCCAGTACTTC
CSARSSGVQRETQYF
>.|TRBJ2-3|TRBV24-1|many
TGTGCCACCAGTGATTTGCTCAGCACAGATACGCAGTATTTT
CATSDLLSTDTQYF
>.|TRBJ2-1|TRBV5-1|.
TGCGACAGCAGCATAGCCCCCGTCACTTACAATGAGCAGTTCTTC
CDSSIAPVTYNEQFF
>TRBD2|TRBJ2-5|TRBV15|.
TGTGCCACCAGCGATACTAGCGGGAGCCCTCGAGAGACCCAGTACTTC
CATSDTSGSPRETQYF